This TCR beta chain was profiled in a study of T cells after yellow fever vaccination. Study-level findings and limits: The booster response re-showed most primary clones: more than 95% CD4, more than 70% CD8. It was the secondary response that reached its peak faster, day 5 versus 15, but it was weaker. Across the CD4 and CD8 compartments, a small share of clonotypes was present in both.

In its sample, this clonotype was seen many times. Its antigen is unknown. The trim removed 3 bases at V and 3 bases at J, leaving 2 bases unmatched. The germline CDR1 and CDR2 sequences are KGHSH and LQKENI. The CDR3 runs to 13 residues. 5'RACE template switching produced TCR cDNA carrying a universal primer site and UMIs. TCRdb reanalysed the 5' RACE reads using MiXCR and keeps one entry per CDR3 protein. The sample gives about 300,000 distinct CDR3 sequences, around 6.8% of which show up once; about 18% is in the top ten. The J gene is TRBJ2-7, the V gene TRBV18; 7 bases line up with TRBD1. Here the sequenced sample was PBMCs, taken approximately 47 days after the first yellow fever vaccination. This receptor was taken from a young man who received the YFV17D yellow fever vaccine. CDR3 DNA sequence: TGTGCCAGCTCACCCGGGACAGACTACGAGCAGTACTTC. This codes for CASSPGTDYEQYF.